This T cell receptor (beta chain) was retrieved from a study of control samples from healthy donors and cancer patients. The repertoire was sequenced with immunoSEQ multiplex PCR; TCRdb's copy has only in-frame clones and lacks some. The sample contains approximately 100,000 clones, 88% of which appear only once. CDR1 SQVTM and CDR2 ANQGSEA come from the germline V gene. The V and J ends lost 2 bases and 7 bases, in that order; junction bases with no gene match: 14. The CDR3 is 16 amino acids. The source is a man younger than 45 in good health. Sequencing was performed on blood. This sequence joins TRBV29-1 and TRBJ2-1, with 7 bases lining up with TRBD2. CDR3 sequence reads: CSVERDGAGAWNEQFF. Written as DNA, the CDR3 is TGCAGCGTTGAAAGGGATGGCGCGGGAGCTTGGAATGAGCAGTTCTTC.